What follows are 10 T cell receptor beta chains derived from one specimen sequenced in a study of cytomegalovirus exposure and HLA in healthy donors. PCR involved 60 Vbeta and 13 Jbeta primers. Libraries were prepared by immunoSEQ multiplex PCR; TCRdb keeps only in-frame clonotypes and omits some of them. This sample yields more than 150,000 clones, of which over 75% are seen a single time; under 2% belongs to the top ten. The specimen was PBMCs. The source is a woman aged 30 to 39 in good health and CMV-seronegative.

The V call is TRBV4-2, the J call TRBJ2-5; 13 bases agree with TRBD2. The J call is in doubt because the DNA end fits TRBJ2-7 better. The CDR3 runs 18 residues. In germline, CDR1 is LGHNA, CDR2 YNFKEQ. Here the CDR3 DNA reads TGTGCCAGCAGCCAAGATTCCCCACTAGCGGGGGGGCGTAACGAGCAGTACTTC. This codes for CASSQDSPLAGGRNEQYF.

This chain joins TRBV5-1 and TRBJ1-6; TRBD1 agrees at 7 bases. CDR3 length equals 16 residues. V trimming: 0 bases; J trimming: 7 bases; junction bases outside the gene matches: 7. Germline CDR1 reads SGHRS; CDR2 reads YFSETQ. The chain's CDR3 is CASSLEGTAWNSPLHF. The CDR3 nucleotides read TGCGCCAGCAGCTTGGAAGGGACAGCGTGGAATTCACCCCTCCACTTT.

This clone was detected only a few times. The chain has TRBV7-2 and TRBJ2-7, with a tentative D call TRBD2 (7 bases). The CDR3 has 15 residues. Germline assignment: CDR1 SGHTA and CDR2 FQGNSA. V was pared by 7 bases and J by 0 bases, with 16 bases between. CDR3 loop: CASTKGGAASYEQYF. CDR3 sequence (DNA): TGTGCCAGCACCAAAGGGGGGGCGGCCTCCTACGAGCAGTACTTC.

This chain joins TRBV4-1 and TRBJ2-1; maybe TRBD2 (5 bases). Between the trimmed V and J ends, which lost 1 base and 1 base, there was a span of 17 bases. The V gene's germline CDR1 is MGHRA and CDR2 YSYEKL. The CDR3 consists of 18 residues. For the CDR3, the DNA is TGCGCCAGCAGCCAAGGGGAGATCTTTGCGGGTTCCTACAATGAGCAGTTCTTC. It encodes CASSQGEIFAGSYNEQFF.

The chain recombines TRBV10-2 with TRBJ1-2, with 7 bases fitting TRBD1. Germline V lookup: CDR1 WSHSY, CDR2 SAAADI. Trimming cost V 5 bases and J 4 bases; bases outside gene matches: 10. The CDR3 loop spans 15 amino acids. CDR3 bases: TGCGCCAGCAGTTTCACAGGGGCGCAGGGCTATGGCTACACCTTC. As protein: CASSFTGAQGYGYTF.

The chain links TRBV30 to TRBJ2-7; TRBD2 aligns across 14 bases. Trimming cost V 3 bases and J 3 bases; bases outside gene matches: 7. CDR3 size: 16 residues. Germline lookup yields CDR1 GTSNPN and CDR2 SVGIG (reference sequence). In DNA, the CDR3 is TGTGCCTGGAGGGCAGGGGGACTAGCGGGGGTCTACGAGCAGTACTTC. Translation gives CAWRAGGLAGVYEQYF.

The chain carries TRBV19 and TRBJ1-5; D is ambiguous. Deletions cut 2 bases from V and 1 base from J, with 9 bases between. The germline V gene encodes CDR1 LNHDA and CDR2 SQIVND (reference sequence). The CDR3 consists of 15 residues. The CDR3 loop is CASSIREPSNQPQHF. The CDR3 DNA is TGTGCCAGTAGTATACGGGAACCCAGCAATCAGCCCCAGCATTTT. Looking up the rest from reference TRBV19 and TRBJ1-5 gives the full variable domain: DGGITQSPKYLFRKEGQNVTLSCEQNLNHDAMYWYRQDPGQGLRLIYYSQIVNDFQKGDIAEGYSVSREKKESFPLTVTSAQKNPTAFYLCASSIREPSNQPQHFGDGTRLSIL.

The chain has TRBV10-3 and TRBJ2-7, with 7 positions matching TRBD1. This CDR3 has 14 residues. V dropped 2 bases and J dropped 4; count of bases not matched to a gene: 5. CDR1 is ENHRY and CDR2 is SYGVKD in the germline V gene. CDR3 sequence: CAISEPGQPYEQYF. CDR3 coding DNA: TGTGCCATCAGTGAGCCGGGACAGCCTTACGAGCAGTACTTC.

V and J are TRBV7-6 and TRBJ1-1; D uncertain. Trimming shortened V by 1 base and J by 4 bases, and 4 bases separated the two germline ends. CDR1 and CDR2 from the germline V gene are SGHVS and FNYEAQ. The CDR3 loop spans 12 amino acids. This CDR3 is CASSLVSTEAFF. The CDR3 DNA sequence: TGTGCCAGCAGCTTAGTATCCACTGAAGCTTTCTTT.

J is TRBJ1-1 and V is TRBV12-5, with a possible D match to TRBD1 (5 bases). CDR1 is LGHNT and CDR2 is FRNRAP in the germline V gene. This CDR3 region has 13 residues. Trimming took off 4 bases at V and 3 bases at J, with 9 bases between the two ends. CDR3 DNA: TGTGCTAGTGGTTCAGGGTTGGACACTGAAGCTTTCTTT. Translation: CASGSGLDTEAFF.